This T cell receptor (beta chain) was identified during a study of regulatory T cells in long-lasting Graves disease. This CDR3 contains 14 residues. Germline V gene data show CDR1 as MDHEN and CDR2 as SYDVKM. V lost 5 bases and J lost 4, with 12 bases in between. Sample time point: newly diagnosed GD, antithyroid drugs for less than 3 months. Extracted RNA from PBMCs served as the source of the TCR library. There are a few counts of this clonotype. Antigen specificity is unknown. Study conclusions and caveats: Patients with persistent disease showed a bias toward TRBV28, TRBJ1-2 and TRBJ2-5.

Researchers made TCR beta libraries by using iRepertoire HTBI primers and running Arm-PCR on CDR3 regions. TCRdb redid the calling of the multiplex PCR reads with MiXCR, one entry per CDR3 protein. The sample shows roughly 400,000 distinct CDR3 sequences, 14% to 15% of them seen only once. This same sample was also taken into another study, of T cells in Graves' hyperthyroidism and ophthalmopathy.

The source material was peripheral blood mononuclear cells (PBMCs), sampled at new diagnosis, from a patient treated with antithyroid drugs. The receptor comes from a woman aged 40 to 55 with Graves disease. The rearrangement links TRBV28 to TRBJ1-3; possible D gene TRBD1, 6 bases. CDR3 nucleotides: TGTGCCAGCAGTACCCGGACAGAGGGAAACACCATATATTTT. Amino acid sequence: CASSTRTEGNTIYF.